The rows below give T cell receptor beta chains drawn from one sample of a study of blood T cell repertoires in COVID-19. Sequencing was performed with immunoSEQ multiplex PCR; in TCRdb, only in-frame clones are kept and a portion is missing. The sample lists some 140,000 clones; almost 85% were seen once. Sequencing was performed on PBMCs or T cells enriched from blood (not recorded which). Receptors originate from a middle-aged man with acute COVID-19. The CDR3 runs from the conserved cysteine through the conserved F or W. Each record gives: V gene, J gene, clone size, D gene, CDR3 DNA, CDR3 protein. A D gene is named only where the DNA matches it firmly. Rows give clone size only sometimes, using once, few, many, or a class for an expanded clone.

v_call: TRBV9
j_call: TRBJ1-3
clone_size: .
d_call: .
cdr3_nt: TGTGCCAGCAGCGTAGCGAGCTACGGGGACTACTCTGGAAACACCATATATTTT
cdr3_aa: CASSVASYGDYSGNTIYF

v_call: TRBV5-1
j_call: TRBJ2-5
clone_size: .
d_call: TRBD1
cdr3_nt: TGCGCCAGTAGCCGCCGGACAGGGGGCGCGGAGACCCAGTACTTC
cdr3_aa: CASSRRTGGAETQYF

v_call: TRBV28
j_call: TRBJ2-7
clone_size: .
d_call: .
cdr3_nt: TGTGCCAGCAGGAGTTCCTACCCCTACGAGCAGTACTTC
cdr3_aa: CASRSSYPYEQYF

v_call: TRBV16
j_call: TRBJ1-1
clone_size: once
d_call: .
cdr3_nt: TGTGCCAGCAGCCAATCGCGCCACACTGAAGCTTTCTTT
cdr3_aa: CASSQSRHTEAFF

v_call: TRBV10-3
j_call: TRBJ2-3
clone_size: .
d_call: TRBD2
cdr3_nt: TGTGCCATCAGTGCACTAGCGGGAGCAGATACGCAGTATTTT
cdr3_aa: CAISALAGADTQYF

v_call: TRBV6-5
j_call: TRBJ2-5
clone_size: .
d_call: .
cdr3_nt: TGTGCCAGCACCCCCGGGTGGCGGGAGACCCAGTACTTC
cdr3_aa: CASTPGWRETQYF

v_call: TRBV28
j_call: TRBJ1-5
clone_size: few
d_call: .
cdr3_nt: TGTGCCAGCAGTTTCACCAGGGTGGGTCAGCCCCAGCATTTT
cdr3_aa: CASSFTRVGQPQHF

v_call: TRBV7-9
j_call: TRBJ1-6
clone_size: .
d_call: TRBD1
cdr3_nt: TGTGCCAGCAGCACAACCGACAGGGATGCAAATTCACCCCTCCACTTT
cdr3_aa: CASSTTDRDANSPLHF

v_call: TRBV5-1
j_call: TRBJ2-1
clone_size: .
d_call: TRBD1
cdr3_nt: TGCGCCAGCGGGGACAGGGGATACAATGAGCAGTTCTTC
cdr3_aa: CASGDRGYNEQFF

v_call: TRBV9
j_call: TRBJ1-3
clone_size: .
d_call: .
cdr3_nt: TGTGCCAGCAGCTCACAGACGCACTCTGGAAACACCATATATTTT
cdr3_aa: CASSSQTHSGNTIYF

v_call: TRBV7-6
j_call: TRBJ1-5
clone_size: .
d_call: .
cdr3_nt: TGTGCCAGCAGCTTAGCCGAGATCCTCATTAGCAATCAGCCCCAGCATTTT
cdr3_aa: CASSLAEILISNQPQHF

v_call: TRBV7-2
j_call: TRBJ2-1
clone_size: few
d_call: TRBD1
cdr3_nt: TGTGCCAGCAGCTGGAGGACAGGGAGGTACAATGAGCAGTTCTTC
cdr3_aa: CASSWRTGRYNEQFF

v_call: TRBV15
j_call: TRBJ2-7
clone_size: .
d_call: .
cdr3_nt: TGTGCCACCAGCAGCTCTCCGGGCAGGGCAGCCTACGAGCAGTACTTC
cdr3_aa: CATSSSPGRAAYEQYF

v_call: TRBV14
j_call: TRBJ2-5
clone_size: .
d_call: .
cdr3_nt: TGTGCCAGCAGCCTCGAGGATCGCCAAGAGACCCAGTACTTC
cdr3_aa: CASSLEDRQETQYF

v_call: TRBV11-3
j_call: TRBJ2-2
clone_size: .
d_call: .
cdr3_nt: TGTGCCAGCAGTCAGGGACCGGAGGGCACCGGGGAGCTGTTTTTT
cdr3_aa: CASSQGPEGTGELFF

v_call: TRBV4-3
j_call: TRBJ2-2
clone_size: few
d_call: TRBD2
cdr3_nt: TGCGCCAGCAGCCAAGCTAGCGGGGGTAACACCGGGGAGCTGTTTTTT
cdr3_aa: CASSQASGGNTGELFF

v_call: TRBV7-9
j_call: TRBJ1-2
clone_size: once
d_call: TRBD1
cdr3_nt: TGTGCCAGCAGCTCCCCCAGGGGGCTGGATTATGGCTACACCTTC
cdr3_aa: CASSSPRGLDYGYTF

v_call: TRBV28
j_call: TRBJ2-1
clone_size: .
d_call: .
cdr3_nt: TGTGCCAGCAGTTTTGTAGACAATGAGCAGTTCTTC
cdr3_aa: CASSFVDNEQFF

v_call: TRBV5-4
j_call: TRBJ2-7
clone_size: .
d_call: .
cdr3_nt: TGTGCCAGCAGCTTAACAGGGAGCTACGAGCAGTACTTC
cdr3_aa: CASSLTGSYEQYF

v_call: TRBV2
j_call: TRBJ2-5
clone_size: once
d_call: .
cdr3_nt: TGTGCCAGCAGTGAGGGGGGGGCCCAAGAGACCCAGTACTTC
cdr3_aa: CASSEGGAQETQYF

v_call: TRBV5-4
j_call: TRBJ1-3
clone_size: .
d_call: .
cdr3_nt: TGTGCCAGCAGCCTAGGTGGGGAGGGCTCTGGAAACACCATATATTTT
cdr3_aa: CASSLGGEGSGNTIYF

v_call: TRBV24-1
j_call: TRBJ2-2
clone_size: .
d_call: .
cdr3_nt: TGTGCCACCAGTCTTGCGGGGGCCAACACCGGGGAGCTGTTTTTT
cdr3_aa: CATSLAGANTGELFF

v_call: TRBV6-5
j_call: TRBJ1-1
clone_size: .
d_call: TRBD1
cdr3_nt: TGTGCCAGCAGTTACTCTGGACAGGGTGGGACTGAAGCTTTCTTT
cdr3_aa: CASSYSGQGGTEAFF

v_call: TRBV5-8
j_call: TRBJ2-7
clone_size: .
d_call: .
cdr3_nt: TGTGCCAGCAGCCCCCGTGACAGAACGTACGAGCAGTACTTC
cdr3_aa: CASSPRDRTYEQYF

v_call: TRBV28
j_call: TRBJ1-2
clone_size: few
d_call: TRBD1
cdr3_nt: TGTGCCAGCATAAGTCCCGGGACAGGGACCTATGGCTACACCTTC
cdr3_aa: CASISPGTGTYGYTF

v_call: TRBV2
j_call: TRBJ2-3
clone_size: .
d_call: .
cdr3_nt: TGTGCCAGCAGTCTTTCCGGGACTTTAAGAGCCGATACGCAGTATTTT
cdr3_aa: CASSLSGTLRADTQYF

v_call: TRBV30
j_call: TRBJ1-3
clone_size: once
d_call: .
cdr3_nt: TGTGCCTGGAGGCCCATTCAGGGTGATGGAAACACCATATATTTT
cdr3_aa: CAWRPIQGDGNTIYF

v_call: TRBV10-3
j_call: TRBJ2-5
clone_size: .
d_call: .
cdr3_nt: TGTGCCATCAGTGAGTCCGACAGACAAGAGACCCAGTACTTC
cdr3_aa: CAISESDRQETQYF

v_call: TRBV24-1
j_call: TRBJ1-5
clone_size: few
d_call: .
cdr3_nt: TGTGCCACCAGTCGGCGGGAAGAGAATCAGCCCCAGCATTTT
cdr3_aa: CATSRREENQPQHF

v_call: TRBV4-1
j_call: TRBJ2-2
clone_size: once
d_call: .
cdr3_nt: TGCGCCAGCAGCCAAGCCAAAGGGGCCAACACCGGGGAGCTGTTTTTT
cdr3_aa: CASSQAKGANTGELFF

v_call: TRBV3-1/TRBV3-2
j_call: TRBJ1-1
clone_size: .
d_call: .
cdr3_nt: TGTGCCAGCAGCCAAGGTCCCAATTCGGGCACTGAAGCTTTCTTT
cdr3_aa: CASSQGPNSGTEAFF